Listed here are 24 T cell receptor beta chains from one sample, sequenced in a study of Ad26.COV2.S vaccination and SARS-CoV-2 variants. Assay used: immunoSEQ multiplex PCR; TCRdb lists only in-frame clones, some missing. The sample shows 250,000 to 300,000 clones, approximately 89% of them seen only once. Regarding treatment: roughly 18 received Ad26.COV2.S at low or high dose, single or two shots; five or six received placebo; per-sample allocation not given. The study sampled participants on day 63 after the first vaccine or placebo injection. This sample comprised peripheral blood, obtained in a trial of Ad26.COV2.S vaccine versus placebo. These receptors all stem from a person aged 18-60 years who received the Ad26.COV2.S COVID-19 vaccine or a placebo.

The CDR3 is CASSRGLAGADTQYF. CDR3 bases: TGTGCCAGCAGCCGGGGACTAGCGGGGGCAGATACGCAGTATTTT. The chain carries TRBV3-1 (or the pseudogene TRBV3-2) and TRBJ2-3, with 14 positions matching TRBD2. The CDR3 runs to 15 residues. V lost 4 bases and J lost 4; bases outside the gene matches: 1. CDR1 is LGHDT, CDR2 YNNKEL, per germline (reference sequence).

As regards this clone: Other DNA sequences in the sample encode the same CDR3. The CDR3 coding sequence is TGTGCCAGCAGCCGACAGGGGGGCACTGAAGCTTTCTTT. It codes for CASSRQGGTEAFF. The chain is built from TRBV11-2 and TRBJ1-1; 9 positions match TRBD1. CDR3 length equals 13 residues. Germline loops: CDR1 SGHAT, CDR2 FQNNGV. Trimming cost V 5 bases and J 4 bases; bases outside gene matches: 2.

The chain employs TRBV6-6 and TRBJ1-4; D may be TRBD1 (6 bases). Deletions cut 5 bases from V and 5 bases from J, with 18 bases between. Germline V gene lookup returns CDR1 MNHNY and CDR2 SVGAGI (reference sequence). This CDR3 comprises 16 residues. The CDR3 coding sequence is TGTGCCAGCAGTCGAGGGGGAGGGGCGAGGAATGAAAAACTGTTTTTT. It encodes CASSRGGGARNEKLFF.

The V call is TRBV5-1, the J call TRBJ2-7, with D possibly TRBD1 on 6 matching bases. The V end lost 6 bases, the J end lost 1 base, and 11 bases lay between the germline ends. This CDR3 has 13 amino acids. Germline V lookup: CDR1 SGHRS, CDR2 YFSETQ. This CDR3 is CASTWDKSYEQYF. In nucleotides, the CDR3 is TGCGCCAGCACCTGGGACAAGTCCTACGAGCAGTACTTC.

V is TRBV27 and J is TRBJ1-6; 7 bases map to TRBD1. This CDR3 contains 20 residues. After removal of 5 bases from V and 4 bases from J, the junction contained 20 bases not matched to a gene. Germline CDR1 reads MNHEY; CDR2 reads SMNVEV (reference sequence). CDR3 loop: CASSLSPLQGPPDYNSPLHF. The CDR3 nucleotides are TGTGCCAGCAGTCTGTCCCCCCTACAGGGGCCGCCTGATTATAATTCACCCCTCCACTTT.

This chain links TRBV15 with TRBJ2-1; tentatively, D is TRBD2 (5 bases). The germline gives CDR1 LNHNV, CDR2 YYDKDF (reference sequence). The CDR3 sequence is 16 residues long. Trimming left V 0 bases short and J 4 bases short, with 13 bases between. The CDR3 coding sequence is TGTGCCACCAGCAGAGATTTAGCGATCCAGTACAATGAGCAGTTCTTC. Its protein is CATSRDLAIQYNEQFF.

The chain recombines TRBV2 with TRBJ2-1, with 8 bases aligning to TRBD2. This CDR3 is built from 16 residues. Germline V gives CDR1 SNHLY, CDR2 FYNNEI. Trimming took 1 base from V and 8 from J; bases not matched to a gene: 10. DNA for the CDR3: TGTGCCAGCAGTGAAGATAAGGCGGGGGGACTCTATGAGCAGTTCTTC. It translates to CASSEDKAGGLYEQFF.

In this sample, this clone turned up once. This chain connects TRBV15 to TRBJ2-3; TRBD1 matches at 8 bases. The V gene end was trimmed by 2 bases and the J gene end by 5 bases; junction bases not matched to a gene: 15. CDR1 is LNHNV, CDR2 YYDKDF, per germline (reference sequence). This CDR3 is built from 18 residues. CDR3 bases: TGTGCCACCAGCAGACCAAAAACAGGGGGTGTTTTCGAAGATACGCAGTATTTT. This encodes CATSRPKTGGVFEDTQYF.

This rearrangement joins TRBV7-2 to TRBJ2-5; 11 bases line up with TRBD2. This CDR3 has 15 amino acids. The trim removed 2 bases at V and 4 bases at J, leaving 3 bases unmatched. Looked up from germline, CDR1 is SGHTA and CDR2 is FQGNSA. In DNA form, the CDR3 reads TGTGCCAGCAGCTTAACCCTAGCGGGAGGAGAGACCCAGTACTTC. Translation: CASSLTLAGGETQYF.

Details on this clone: Other DNA sequences in this specimen translate into the identical CDR3. The chain uses TRBV7-6 and TRBJ2-6; D might be TRBD1 (6 bases). The CDR3 loop spans 15 amino acids. Trimming cost V 5 bases and J 2 bases, with 10 bases left between them. Germline V gene sequence: CDR1 SGHVS, CDR2 FNYEAQ. CDR3 loop: CASSLQGPGANVLTF. The CDR3 DNA sequence: TGTGCCAGCAGCCTACAGGGACCTGGGGCCAACGTCCTGACTTTC.

The chain couples TRBV27 to TRBJ2-3; no clear D. The CDR3 loop spans 13 amino acids. CDR1 is MNHEY, CDR2 SMNVEV, per germline (reference sequence). V gave up 6 bases and J gave up 0 bases, with 7 bases separating them. The CDR3 is CASRITSTDTQYF. The CDR3 bases are TGTGCCAGCAGGATAACTAGCACAGATACGCAGTATTTT.

The CDR3 region is CASSAGGSGGSTEAFF. CDR3 coding DNA: TGTGCCAGCAGCGCCGGGGGGAGCGGCGGGAGCACTGAAGCTTTCTTT. The gene calls are TRBV9 and TRBJ1-1; possible D gene TRBD1, 5 bases. From germline, CDR1 is SGDLS and CDR2 YYNGEE. The CDR3 has 16 amino acids. Trimming took 3 bases from V and 4 from J, leaving 19 bases between them.

V is TRBV6-4 and J is TRBJ1-2; possible D gene TRBD1, 5 bases. The length of the CDR3 is 14 residues. V lost 5 bases and J lost 7, with 17 bases in between. The V gene's germline CDR1 is MRHNA and CDR2 SNTAGT. The CDR3 here is CASSRDFNEGGYTF. CDR3 coding DNA: TGTGCCAGCAGTCGGGACTTCAATGAGGGTGGCTACACCTTC.

J is TRBJ2-5 and V is TRBV5-1, with D possibly being TRBD2 (5 bases). Germline-derived CDR1 and CDR2 are SGHRS and YFSETQ. The CDR3 is 15 amino acids. With 0 bases removed from V and 3 bases from J, the gap between germline ends came to 12 bases. The CDR3 loop is CASSLDVGVEETQYF. Written as DNA, the CDR3 is TGCGCCAGCAGCTTGGATGTGGGAGTGGAAGAGACCCAGTACTTC.

The chain has TRBV30 and TRBJ2-5; no definite D call. Germline assignment: CDR1 GTSNPN and CDR2 SVGIG (reference sequence). V gave up 1 base and J gave up 5 bases, with 8 bases separating them. The CDR3 loop spans 12 amino acids. CDR3 in amino acids: CAWSEGSETQYF. The CDR3 DNA sequence: TGTGCCTGGAGTGAGGGTTCGGAGACCCAGTACTTC.

The chain joins TRBV9 to TRBJ2-7; the D is unclear. Per germline, CDR1 SGDLS and CDR2 YYNGEE. Trimming removed 3 bases at V and 0 bases at J, with 25 bases between. The CDR3 is made up of 19 amino acids. The CDR3 reads CASSGGTPGPGLSSYEQYF. The CDR3 DNA reads as TGTGCCAGCAGCGGGGGAACTCCGGGCCCCGGGCTCAGCTCCTACGAGCAGTACTTC.

There are a few counts of this clone. This sequence joins TRBV16 and TRBJ2-3; TRBD1 matches at 12 bases. The germline CDR1 and CDR2 sequences are KGHSY and FQNENV. The CDR3 totals 15 residues. Unmatched junction bases numbered 1, after V lost 0 bases and J lost 6 bases. CDR3: CASSQSGTGGDTQYF. DNA of the CDR3: TGTGCCAGCAGCCAATCCGGGACAGGGGGCGATACGCAGTATTTT.

The chain joins TRBV29-1 to TRBJ1-1, with D perhaps matching TRBD1 (5 bases). The CDR3 sequence is 13 residues long. The V gene's germline CDR1 is SQVTM and CDR2 ANQGSEA. V lost 6 bases, J lost 5 bases, and 16 bases lay in between. The CDR3 loop is CSVDIGAGTEAFF. The CDR3 coding sequence is TGCAGCGTCGACATCGGGGCAGGGACTGAAGCTTTCTTT.

The chain recombines TRBV15 with TRBJ2-3; no firm D call. Germline V gives CDR1 LNHNV, CDR2 YYDKDF (reference sequence). Trimming removed 1 base from V and 4 bases from J, with 12 bases in between. The CDR3 is made up of 15 amino acids. The CDR3 sequence is CATSRVRNWADTQYF. The CDR3 nucleotides are TGTGCCACCAGCAGAGTTAGAAATTGGGCAGATACGCAGTATTTT.

The V call is TRBV3-1 (or the pseudogene TRBV3-2), the J call TRBJ1-2; D is possibly TRBD1 (5 bases). Germline lookup yields CDR1 LGHDT and CDR2 YNNKEL (reference sequence). The CDR3 is 14 amino acids. The V end was cut by 3 bases, the J end by 8 bases, with 16 bases between. The CDR3 sequence is CASSQAGTPTGYTF. As DNA, the CDR3 is TGTGCCAGCAGCCAGGCCGGGACCCCCACCGGCTACACCTTC.

The J gene is TRBJ2-5, the V gene TRBV10-3; maybe TRBD2 (6 bases). CDR1 is ENHRY and CDR2 is SYGVKD in the germline V gene. V lost 6 bases to trimming and J lost 5 bases, with 16 bases between them. The CDR3 sequence is 14 residues long. CDR3 DNA: TGTGCCATCAGAGATGCCCCGGGAGAGGAGACCCAGTACTTC. Residues: CAIRDAPGEETQYF.

The chain uses TRBV30 and TRBJ1-1, with unresolved D. CDR3 length equals 13 residues. Germline V lookup: CDR1 GTSNPN, CDR2 SVGIG (reference sequence). Trimming took off 3 bases at V and 2 bases at J, with 10 bases between the two ends. The DNA of the CDR3 is TGTGCCTGGAGACGTCAGACTAACACTGAAGCTTTCTTT. Its protein is CAWRRQTNTEAFF. The full variable domain, completed using reference TRBV30 and TRBJ1-1, is SQTIHQWPATLVQPVGSPLSLECTVEGTSNPNLYWYRQAAGRGLQLLFYSVGIGQISSEVPQNLSASRPQDRQFILSSKKLLLSDSGFYLCAWRRQTNTEAFFGQGTRLTVV.

The chain carries TRBV7-2 and TRBJ2-7; 9 positions agree with TRBD2. V gave up 4 bases and J gave up 6 bases; unmatched junction bases: 16. The CDR3 sequence is 17 residues long. CDR1 SGHTA and CDR2 FQGNSA come from the germline V gene. In DNA form, the CDR3 reads TGTGCCAGCAGCTCGCTCCCGACTAGCGGCTTCTTCAGCGAGCAGTACTTC. It codes for CASSSLPTSGFFSEQYF. Using reference TRBV7-2 and TRBJ2-7 for the parts outside the CDR3, the full variable domain is GAGVSQSPSNKVTEKGKDVELRCDPISGHTALYWYRQSLGQGLEFLIYFQGNSAPDKSGLPSDRFSAERTGGSVSTLTIQRTQQEDSAVYLCASSSLPTSGFFSEQYFGPGTRLTVT.

The CDR3 DNA follows: TGTGCCAGCAGCTTGTGGGGTTGGGAAGGCTACACCTTC. Translation gives CASSLWGWEGYTF. This rearrangement joins TRBV5-5 to TRBJ1-2; the D is unclear. Trimming took 1 base from V and 8 from J, leaving 12 bases between them. Germline V gives CDR1 SGHKS, CDR2 YYEKEE (reference sequence). The CDR3 runs 13 residues.